The 25 T cell receptor beta chains in this list originate from one sample, sequenced in a study of T cells expressing NK-cell markers. TCRdb derives one entry per CDR3 protein from the 5' RACE reads, leaving out DNA. With around 380,000 distinct CDR3 sequences in the sample, the ten largest clones hold around 10%. What was sequenced was blood T cells: a sorted CD56 or NKG2C T cell subset, CD4+ or CD8+ T cells, or bulk PBMC T cells (not recorded which). These receptors were taken from a woman aged 45-65 years in good health.

The V call is TRBV3-1, the J call TRBJ2-2. This CDR3 is built from 15 residues. The V gene's germline CDR1 is LGHDT and CDR2 YNNKEL (reference sequence). CDR3 sequence: CASGSIVERPGELFF.

This chain joins TRBV4-2 and TRBJ2-3. Per the germline V gene, CDR1 is LGHNA and CDR2 is YNFKEQ. There are 15 residues in the CDR3. CDR3 amino acids: CASSQVLWSTDTQYF.

The rearrangement joins TRBV10-1 to TRBJ2-7; TCRdb outputs TRBD2, but without DNA this stays unchecked. CDR1 is WNHNN and CDR2 is SYGVQD in the germline V gene (reference sequence). This CDR3 contains 13 residues. CDR3 loop: CASSGLAGAEQYF.

J is TRBJ1-1 and V is TRBV7-3; with no DNA, the TCRdb D assignment of TRBD1 cannot be verified. From germline, CDR1 is SGHTA and CDR2 FQGTGA. CDR3 length: 16 amino acids. The CDR3 sequence is CASSTQTGAAGTEAFF.

The V call is TRBV14, the J call TRBJ2-7; TCRdb reports TRBD1, a call that lacks DNA to check it against. Germline-derived CDR1 and CDR2 are SGHDN and FVKESK. The CDR3 runs 20 residues. CDR3 loop: CASSQASGTGNLGFPLEQYF.

The V call is TRBV20-1, the J call TRBJ2-3; TCRdb proposes TRBD2, but this gene call is untestable without DNA. This CDR3 region has 17 residues. Germline V gene sequence: CDR1 DFQATT, CDR2 SNEGSKA (reference sequence). CDR3 amino acids: CSARVPGLASSTDTQYF.

This CDR3 is CASSERGSGEQFF. The J gene is TRBJ2-1, the V gene TRBV27; TCRdb names TRBD1, which stays unverified in the absence of DNA. The CDR3 is 13 amino acids. The germline V gene has CDR1 MNHEY and CDR2 SMNVEV (reference sequence).

The chain has TRBV6-5 and TRBJ2-1; TCRdb names TRBD2, which stays unverified in the absence of DNA. CDR1 is MNHEY and CDR2 is SVGAGI in the germline V gene. CDR3 length: 17 amino acids. The CDR3 here is CASSYIFSGIKDNEQFF.

The CDR3 spells CASSPRAVTGANVLTF. The chain uses TRBV3-1 and TRBJ2-6; TCRdb calls TRBD1, which cannot be checked without DNA. The CDR3 is made up of 16 amino acids. From germline, CDR1 is LGHDT and CDR2 YNNKEL (reference sequence).

V and J are TRBV7-2 and TRBJ2-7; no DNA is available, so the TRBD2 call from TCRdb remains unchecked. Per germline, CDR1 SGHTA and CDR2 FQGNSA. The length of the CDR3 is 15 residues. The CDR3 spells CASSELGTNNYEQYF.

V is TRBV4-1 and J is TRBJ2-1; no DNA is available, so the TRBD2 call from TCRdb remains unchecked. Germline V CDR1 and CDR2: MGHRA, YSYEKL. The CDR3 consists of 12 residues. The CDR3 spells CASSQGGLEQFF.

CDR3 region: CASRFDSSSGNTIYF. This chain connects TRBV12-3 or TRBV12-4 to TRBJ1-3. The CDR3 is 15 amino acids.

This chain uses TRBV6-5 with TRBJ2-1; TCRdb proposes TRBD1, but this gene call is untestable without DNA. The CDR3 is 13 amino acids. CDR1 and CDR2 from the germline V gene are MNHEY and SVGAGI. The CDR3 spells CASTPGGYNEQFF.

V and J are TRBV5-1 and TRBJ2-5; TCRdb lists TRBD1, though no DNA is available to test this call. Germline V gives CDR1 SGHRS, CDR2 YFSETQ. The CDR3 consists of 15 residues. The CDR3 reads CASSDGTALQETQYF.

V and J are TRBV5-6 and TRBJ2-5; TCRdb outputs TRBD2, but without DNA this stays unchecked. The CDR3 length is 13 residues. Looked up from germline, CDR1 is SGHDT and CDR2 is YYEEEE. CDR3 region: CASSLAWEETQYF.

This sequence joins TRBV7-9 and TRBJ1-5; TCRdb calls TRBD1, which cannot be checked without DNA. CDR3 length: 13 residues. From germline, CDR1 is SEHNR and CDR2 FQNEAQ (reference sequence). This CDR3 reads CASSGTENQPQHF.

The rearrangement joins TRBV9 to TRBJ2-1; TCRdb lists TRBD1, though no DNA is available to test this call. The CDR3 is 17 residues long. The germline gives CDR1 SGDLS, CDR2 YYNGEE. The CDR3 here is CASSVLAGKGTYNEQFF.

The chain links TRBV15 to TRBJ2-1. Germline-derived CDR1 and CDR2 are LNHNV and YYDKDF (reference sequence). The CDR3 sequence is 14 residues long. CDR3 loop: CATSRYGSYNEQFF.

This chain links TRBV7-8 with TRBJ1-6; absent DNA, TCRdb's TRBD1 call cannot be checked. The CDR3 sequence is 19 residues long. Germline CDR1 is SGHVS and CDR2 is FQNEAQ. This chain's CDR3 is CASSSSRGIDRVWKSALHF. Full variable domain (outside the CDR3, taken from reference TRBV7-8 and TRBJ1-6): GAGVSQSPRYKVAKRGQDVALRCDPISGHVSLFWYQQALGQGPEFLTYFQNEAQLDKSGLPSDRFFAERPEGSVSTLKIQRTQQEDSAVYLCASSSSRGIDRVWKSALHFGNGTRLTVT.

This chain joins TRBV29-1 and TRBJ2-1; TCRdb outputs TRBD2, but without DNA this stays unchecked. This CDR3 has 15 amino acids. In germline, CDR1 is SQVTM, CDR2 ANQGSEA. CDR3 region: CSVDSGRTGSNEQFF.

V is TRBV5-1 and J is TRBJ1-4. Germline loops: CDR1 SGHRS, CDR2 YFSETQ. The CDR3 extends over 14 amino acids. CDR3 sequence: CASSLVGFGEKLFF.

The chain is built from TRBV5-1 and TRBJ2-1. CDR1 SGHRS and CDR2 YFSETQ come from the germline V gene. The CDR3 has 13 residues. The CDR3 region is CASSFGLRYEQFF.

The CDR3 protein is CASTGGQEGTQYF. This chain connects TRBV28 to TRBJ2-5; absent DNA, TCRdb's TRBD1 call cannot be checked. The CDR3 extends over 13 amino acids. Germline CDR1 reads MDHEN; CDR2 reads SYDVKM.

This CDR3 is CASSPKRGQGSHGYTF. This rearrangement joins TRBV7-9 to TRBJ1-2; TCRdb lists TRBD1, though no DNA is available to test this call. Germline V gives CDR1 SEHNR, CDR2 FQNEAQ (reference sequence). This CDR3 comprises 16 residues.

This sequence joins TRBV12-3 or TRBV12-4 and TRBJ2-5. The CDR3 has 15 residues. The CDR3: CASSLAPTIKETQYF.